This is a list of T cell receptor beta chains from one sample in a study of graft-versus-host responses after intestinal transplantation. These TCRs are of unknown antigen specificity. Assay: immunoSEQ multiplex PCR; the TCRdb copy retains only in-frame clones and omits some. The table has about 130,000 clones, about nine tenths seen once. The material sequenced was unstimulated CD4+ T cells sorted from spleen or lymph node cells, taken before intestinal transplant. The receptors were sampled from a human donor who received an intestinal transplant. CDR3s include the opening cysteine and the closing phenylalanine or tryptophan. The D gene is left open where the match is weak. Clone size, where shown, is once, few, many, or a class for clones that have expanded.

CASSRGDRRPSGNTIYF TGTGCCAGCAGCCGAGGGGACAGACGACCCTCTGGAAACACCATATATTTT . TRBJ1-3 TRBV7-9 TRBD1
CASSLTGWPGAGAGEQYF TGTGCCAGCAGCTTAACAGGGTGGCCCGGGGCAGGGGCCGGAGAGCAGTACTTC . TRBJ2-7 TRBV7-3 .
CASSRARGADTQYF TGCGCCAGCAGCCGAGCGCGGGGGGCAGATACGCAGTATTTT . TRBJ2-3 TRBV4-3 TRBD2
CAISDGPNEQFF TGTGCCATCAGTGATGGCCCCAATGAGCAGTTCTTC . TRBJ2-1 TRBV10-3 .
CASSPPSQTGRVKETQYF TGTGCCAGCAGCCCCCCCTCGCAGACAGGGCGCGTGAAAGAGACCCAGTACTTC once TRBJ2-5 TRBV7-2 TRBD1
CACLTPPGSRRNPEAFF TGTGCCTGCTTAACGCCTCCGGGGTCGCGCCGGAACCCTGAAGCTTTCTTT . TRBJ1-1 TRBV30 .
CAWDRGGGGNEQFF TGTGCCTGGGACAGGGGAGGGGGTGGCAATGAGCAGTTCTTC . TRBJ2-1 TRBV30 .
CASSDLAGGYTGELFF TGTGCCAGCAGCGATCTAGCGGGAGGGTACACCGGGGAGCTGTTTTTT . TRBJ2-2 TRBV9 TRBD2
CASSSVALNTDTQYF TGTGCCAGCAGCTCAGTGGCTCTCAACACAGATACGCAGTATTTT . TRBJ2-3 TRBV7-2 .
CASSISGNGYTF TGTGCCAGTAGTATCTCCGGGAATGGCTACACCTTC . TRBJ1-2 TRBV19 .
CASWGASSGNTIYF TGTGCCAGCTGGGGGGCGAGCTCTGGAAACACCATATATTTT . TRBJ1-3 TRBV28 .
CASSLDGSSGNTIYF TGCGCCAGCAGCTTGGACGGTAGCTCTGGAAACACCATATATTTT . TRBJ1-3 TRBV5-1 .
CASSQDSNYGYTF TGCGCCAGCAGCCAAGACAGCAACTATGGCTACACCTTC once TRBJ1-2 TRBV5-1 .
CASSRVSGRTDTQYF TGCGCCAGCAGCAGAGTTAGCGGGCGTACAGATACGCAGTATTTT . TRBJ2-3 TRBV5-1 TRBD2
CASSQGQGLAGPYNEQFF TGCGCCAGCAGCCAAGGACAGGGACTAGCGGGACCCTACAATGAGCAGTTCTTC . TRBJ2-1 TRBV4-1 TRBD2
CASSYPRTENYEQYF TGTGCCAGCAGTTATCCGCGGACAGAGAATTACGAGCAGTACTTC . TRBJ2-7 TRBV6-5 .
CASSSGTIGYEQFF TGTGCCAGCAGTTCCGGGACTATAGGATATGAGCAGTTCTTC . TRBJ2-1 TRBV6-5 TRBD2
CASSVATGDGYTF TGTGCCAGCAGCGTAGCCACCGGGGATGGCTACACCTTC . TRBJ1-2 TRBV9 .
CASSSPGVAEAFF TGTGCCAGCAGCTCTCCAGGGGTCGCTGAAGCTTTCTTT . TRBJ1-1 TRBV7-2 .
CASSSTPLSGGINPDTQYF TGCGCCAGCAGCTCCACACCACTTTCAGGGGGAATAAATCCAGATACGCAGTATTTT once TRBJ2-3 TRBV5-1 TRBD1
CASSLDGSREREQFF TGTGCCAGCAGCCTCGACGGGAGCCGGGAGCGGGAGCAGTTCTTC . TRBJ2-1 TRBV7-8 .
CASSLSIGRETEAFF TGTGCCAGCAGTTTATCGATAGGCAGGGAGACTGAAGCTTTCTTT . TRBJ1-1 TRBV27 .
CASSPRAGKVQETQYF TGTGCCAGCAGCCCACGGGCAGGGAAGGTCCAAGAGACCCAGTACTTC . TRBJ2-5 TRBV11-3 .
CASSQVGTVKSYGYIF TGTGCCAGCAGCCAAGTAGGGACGGTAAAGAGCTATGGCTACATCTTC . TRBJ1-2 TRBV14 .
CASSHLPGQGNTEAFF TGTGCCAGTAGCCATCTTCCGGGACAGGGGAACACTGAAGCTTTCTTT . TRBJ1-1 TRBV19 TRBD1
CASSVSGNTIYF TGTGCCAGCAGCGTCTCCGGAAACACCATATATTTT . TRBJ1-3 TRBV9 .
CASSRSGTGASEAFF TGTGCCAGCTCACGCTCCGGGACAGGGGCGTCTGAAGCTTTCTTT . TRBJ1-1 TRBV18 TRBD1
CASSAYVAGKNEQFF TGTGCCAGCAGTGCTTACGTAGCGGGCAAGAATGAGCAGTTCTTC . TRBJ2-1 TRBV2 TRBD2